This TCR beta chain emerged from a study of T-cell reconstitution after alpha-beta-depleted transplantation in children. The CDR3 totals 14 residues. V lost 1 base and J 2 bases, leaving 9 bases between the germline ends. CDR1 MGHRA and CDR2 YSYEKL come from the germline V gene. Unique molecular identifiers were incorporated during preparation of the TCRbeta library. TCRdb reprocessed the PCR reads with MiXCR, giving one entry per CDR3 protein. Here the sample spans around 400,000 distinct CDR3 sequences, around 21% being singletons. The source material was PBMCs from the stem cell graft donor, sampled from the stem cell graft. V usage is TRBV4-1 and J usage is TRBJ2-7, with D possibly matching TRBD2 (5 bases). The sequence derives from a human donor who donated a stem cell graft to a child with acute myeloid leukemia. CDR3 sequence (DNA): TGCGCCAGCAGCCAAGGGACTCCTACCTACGAGCAGTACTTC. It translates to CASSQGTPTYEQYF.